The T cell receptor beta chain under discussion was sequenced for a study of blood T cells in healthy people across ages. For the second PCR, which ran for about 6 to 11 cycles, a sample-barcoded 5' primer and a J-beta primer mix were used. TCRdb called the 5' RACE reads again in MiXCR, with one record for every CDR3 protein. Of some 890,000 distinct CDR3 sequences listed, approximately 32% are singletons. V shed 6 bases and J shed 0 bases, with 9 bases lying between them. CDR3 length equals 14 residues. CDR1 and CDR2 from the germline V gene are SGHTA and FQGNSA. These data also featured in a second study, about T cells of mothers and their children.

The sample was blood. The chain employs TRBV7-2 and TRBJ2-4; D is uncertain. The source of this sequence is a woman aged 40 to 50 in good health. CDR3 sequence (DNA): TGTGCCAGCAGTGAAACGGTAGCCAAAAACATTCAGTACTTC. Translating it yields CASSETVAKNIQYF. Using reference TRBV7-2 and TRBJ2-4 for the parts outside the CDR3, the full variable domain is GAGVSQSPSNKVTEKGKDVELRCDPISGHTALYWYRQSLGQGLEFLIYFQGNSAPDKSGLPSDRFSAERTGGSVSTLTIQRTQQEDSAVYLCASSETVAKNIQYFGAGTRLSVL.